Presented here are 15 T cell receptor beta chains from one specimen sequenced in a study of cytotoxic CD8 clonotypes in ibrutinib-treated CLL. TCRdb's copy holds only in-frame clones and misses some; the assay was immunoSEQ multiplex PCR. The sample includes fewer than 50,000 clones, 50% to 75% of them seen just once. This sample comprised PBMCs, obtained after 24 months of ibrutinib treatment. These receptor sequences come from a human donor with chronic lymphocytic leukemia.

This chain uses TRBV7-2 with TRBJ1-2; D is uncertain. The CDR3 length is 12 residues. The ends were cut back, 1 base at V and 4 bases at J, with 4 bases in the middle. CDR1 SGHTA and CDR2 FQGNSA come from the germline V gene. In DNA, the CDR3 is TGTGCCAGCAGCTTAGAGGTCTATGGCTACACCTTC. Protein: CASSLEVYGYTF.

The chain couples TRBV7-9 to TRBJ1-6; unclear D gene. V was pared by 1 base and J by 3 bases, with 16 bases between. This CDR3 spans 18 amino acids. From germline, CDR1 is SEHNR and CDR2 FQNEAQ (reference sequence). In DNA form, the CDR3 reads TGTGCCAGCAGCTTAGACAAACCGAAAACCTACTATAATTCACCCCTCCACTTT. Amino acids: CASSLDKPKTYYNSPLHF.

The sample holds many counts of this clone. The V and J genes are TRBV19 and TRBJ1-5; no definite D call. From germline, CDR1 is LNHDA and CDR2 SQIVND (reference sequence). This CDR3 has 13 residues. Trimming stripped 9 bases from V and 0 bases from J, with 9 bases between. CDR3 in DNA: TGTGCCAGCAAAGACGGTAGCAATCAGCCCCAGCATTTT. Translated, it gives CASKDGSNQPQHF. The entire variable domain, with the rest obtained from reference TRBV19 and TRBJ1-5, is as follows: DGGITQSPKYLFRKEGQNVTLSCEQNLNHDAMYWYRQDPGQGLRLIYYSQIVNDFQKGDIAEGYSVSREKKESFPLTVTSAQKNPTAFYLCASKDGSNQPQHFGDGTRLSIL.

This rearrangement joins TRBV27 to TRBJ2-5, with 15 positions matching TRBD2. CDR3 length: 19 residues. Germline values: CDR1 MNHEY, CDR2 SMNVEV (reference sequence). The V and J ends lost 5 bases and 4 bases, in that order; junction bases with no gene match: 14. CDR3 protein: CASSPLAWTSGRAGETQYF. CDR3 sequence (DNA): TGTGCCAGCAGTCCCCTAGCCTGGACTAGCGGGAGGGCGGGAGAGACCCAGTACTTC.

The rearrangement links TRBV4-2 to TRBJ1-5; D not certain. The V gene's germline CDR1 is LGHNA and CDR2 YNFKEQ. This CDR3 has 15 amino acids. Trimming stripped 4 bases from V and 4 bases from J, with 14 bases between. The CDR3: CASSPLAIGNQPQHF. CDR3 in DNA: TGTGCCAGCAGCCCCCTAGCGATAGGGAATCAGCCCCAGCATTTT.

V and J are TRBV19 and TRBJ1-1; tentatively, D is TRBD1 (5 bases). CDR1 is LNHDA and CDR2 is SQIVND in the germline V gene (reference sequence). This CDR3 is 12 amino acids long. The V and J ends lost 8 bases and 5 bases respectively, with 12 bases between them. The CDR3 loop is CASGGRETEAFF. Written as DNA, the CDR3 is TGTGCCAGTGGGGGACGGGAAACTGAAGCTTTCTTT.

The chain has TRBV5-6 and TRBJ2-2; D is possibly TRBD1 (6 bases). The CDR3 consists of 16 residues. Germline V lookup: CDR1 SGHDT, CDR2 YYEEEE. The V end was cut by 1 base, the J end by 3 bases, with 13 bases between. DNA of the CDR3: TGTGCCAGCAGCTTGAGTGTGGGACACGACACCGGGGAGCTGTTTTTT. It yields the protein CASSLSVGHDTGELFF.

This sequence joins TRBV19 and TRBJ1-2; a possible D gene is TRBD1 (6 bases). V lost 3 bases and J lost 4, with 15 bases in between. Germline V CDR1 and CDR2: LNHDA, SQIVND (reference sequence). This CDR3 region has 15 residues. CDR3 loop: CASSMTKQGIYGYTF. CDR3 nucleotide sequence: TGTGCCAGTAGTATGACTAAGCAGGGGATCTATGGCTACACCTTC.

The gene calls are TRBV19 and TRBJ2-1; 9 nucleotides line up with TRBD2. This CDR3 region has 17 residues. J was trimmed by 0 bases and V by 5 bases; bases with no gene match: 8. The germline CDR1 and CDR2 sequences are LNHDA and SQIVND (reference sequence). CDR3 amino acids: CASSQRGTSSSYNEQFF. As DNA, the CDR3 is TGTGCCAGTAGTCAGCGTGGGACTAGCAGCTCCTACAATGAGCAGTTCTTC. Together with reference TRBV19 and TRBJ2-1, the CDR3 gives the full variable domain: DGGITQSPKYLFRKEGQNVTLSCEQNLNHDAMYWYRQDPGQGLRLIYYSQIVNDFQKGDIAEGYSVSREKKESFPLTVTSAQKNPTAFYLCASSQRGTSSSYNEQFFGPGTRLTVL.

J is TRBJ2-7 and V is TRBV5-6; TRBD2 might be the D (5 bases). Per the germline V gene, CDR1 is SGHDT and CDR2 is YYEEEE. CDR3 length: 13 amino acids. Trimming took off 3 bases at V and 5 bases at J, with 12 bases between the two ends. The CDR3 DNA reads TGTGCCAGCAGCTATTCCGACGGGAACGAGCAGTACTTC. Residues: CASSYSDGNEQYF. The full variable domain, in which reference TRBV5-6 and TRBJ2-7 provide the parts outside the CDR3, is DAGVTQSPTHLIKTRGQQVTLRCSPKSGHDTVSWYQQALGQGPQFIFQYYEEEERQRGNFPDRFSGHQFPNYSSELNVNALLLGDSALYLCASSYSDGNEQYFGPGTRLTVT.

This clone was detected a few times. The V and J genes are TRBV29-1 and TRBJ2-2; no reliable D call. V lost 1 base and J lost 0, with 6 bases in between. The CDR3 has 14 amino acids. Looked up from germline, CDR1 is SQVTM and CDR2 is ANQGSEA. DNA for the CDR3: TGCAGCGTTGAAGTAGCCGCGAACACCGGGGAGCTGTTTTTT. Its protein product is CSVEVAANTGELFF.

In this sample, this clone turned up once. The genes are TRBV5-1 and TRBJ2-1, with D hard to call. Looked up from germline, CDR1 is SGHRS and CDR2 is YFSETQ. V lost 0 bases to trimming and J lost 9 bases, with 16 bases between them. CDR3 length equals 15 residues. CDR3 in amino acids: CASSLGTAIRGEQFF. Written as DNA, the CDR3 is TGCGCCAGCAGCTTGGGGACCGCCATACGTGGTGAGCAGTTCTTC.

This clone showed up just once. The chain employs TRBV7-9 and TRBJ2-1; unclear D gene. Germline assignment: CDR1 SEHNR and CDR2 FQNEAQ (reference sequence). V lost 1 base and J lost 4, with 2 bases in between. This CDR3 region has 12 residues. The CDR3 loop is CASSLGYNEQFF. CDR3 DNA sequence: TGTGCCAGCAGCTTAGGTTACAATGAGCAGTTCTTC.

V usage is TRBV6-6 and J usage is TRBJ1-5; no definite D call. The CDR3 has 13 residues. Per the germline V gene, CDR1 is MNHNY and CDR2 is SVGAGI (reference sequence). The V gene lost 5 bases and the J gene lost 5 bases, with 10 bases spanning the gap. CDR3 region: CASSLQTYQPQHF. CDR3 DNA: TGTGCCAGCAGTCTTCAGACGTATCAGCCCCAGCATTTT.

This clone appeared a few times. The chain carries TRBV28 and TRBJ1-2; TRBD1 matches at 8 bases. Germline trimming cut 5 bases from V and 2 bases from J; bases unmatched to any gene: 7. CDR3 length: 15 amino acids. From germline, CDR1 is MDHEN and CDR2 SYDVKM. CDR3 sequence: CASSPQGAGNYGYTF. In nucleotides, the CDR3 is TGTGCCAGCAGTCCTCAGGGGGCGGGAAACTATGGCTACACCTTC.